These 18 T cell receptor beta chains were all obtained from the same sample, sequenced in a study of control samples from healthy donors and cancer patients (dated by TCRdb to 2018 to 2021). Library construction relied on the immunoSEQ multiplex PCR assay. In TCRdb, the immuneACCESS table is reduced to in-frame sequences with V and J assigned. These tables do not hold every clone; where another copy was compared, an unresolved V gene accounts for under half, and the others remain unexplained. The sample yields some 150,000 clones; 96% were counted once. The ten largest account for over 1% of the sample. Material: blood. The receptors shown here come from a woman in her twenties or thirties in good health.

This chain joins TRBV7-2 and TRBJ2-7; D unresolved. CDR1 SGHTA and CDR2 FQGNSA come from the germline V gene. V was clipped by 5 bases and J by 3 bases, with 11 bases between them. The CDR3 runs 13 residues. The CDR3 here is CASSLGWIYEQYF. For the CDR3, the DNA is TGTGCCAGCAGCCTCGGTTGGATCTACGAGCAGTACTTC.

The chain recombines TRBV18 with TRBJ2-3, with 9 bases matching TRBD2. Germline-derived CDR1 and CDR2 are KGHSH and LQKENI. Trimming at V came to 5 bases and at J to 1 base, leaving 4 bases not matched to a gene. The CDR3 contains 15 residues. The CDR3 reads CASSGGRAGTDTQYF. For the CDR3, the DNA is TGTGCCAGCTCAGGCGGGAGGGCTGGCACAGATACGCAGTATTTT.

The V call is TRBV4-1, the J call TRBJ2-1; a weak D match, TRBD1 (5 bases). Trimming removed 4 bases at V and 7 bases at J, with 20 bases between. Germline values: CDR1 MGHRA, CDR2 YSYEKL. CDR3 size: 16 residues. The CDR3 spells CASSRLSGQGTNEQFF. CDR3 coding DNA: TGCGCCAGCAGCCGCCTATCGGGCCAGGGTACGAATGAGCAGTTCTTC.

The chain couples TRBV30 to TRBJ2-7; D gene uncertain. Trimming removed 5 bases from V and 2 bases from J, with 13 bases in between. The germline V gene has CDR1 GTSNPN and CDR2 SVGIG (reference sequence). The CDR3 length is 13 residues. CDR3 residues: CAWSLGSPYEQYF. The DNA for the CDR3 is TGTGCCTGGTCCCTGGGCAGCCCCTACGAGCAGTACTTC.

The V and J genes are TRBV6-1 and TRBJ1-4, with TRBD1 matching 7 bases. Germline CDR1 and CDR2: MNHNS and SASEGT. The CDR3 totals 15 residues. The J segment lost 4 bases and the V segment lost 2 bases, leaving 4 bases of the junction unmatched. CDR3: CASSERGGYNEKLFF. For the CDR3, the DNA is TGTGCCAGCAGTGAACGAGGGGGCTATAATGAAAAACTGTTTTTT.

This chain connects TRBV20-1 to TRBJ2-3; 9 bases map to TRBD2. The V gene's germline CDR1 is DFQATT and CDR2 SNEGSKA (reference sequence). V gave up 3 bases and J gave up 5 bases; unmatched junction bases: 9. CDR3 length: 15 residues. The CDR3: CSASKTSGLRDTQYF. The DNA for the CDR3 is TGCAGTGCTAGTAAGACTAGCGGACTCCGAGATACGCAGTATTTT.

V usage is TRBV3-1 (or the pseudogene TRBV3-2) and J usage is TRBJ2-5, with D maybe TRBD2 (6 bases). Trimming removed 4 bases at V and 5 bases at J, with 14 bases between. The CDR3 is made up of 14 amino acids. Germline V gives CDR1 LGHDT, CDR2 YNNKEL (reference sequence). The DNA of the CDR3 is TGTGCCAGCAGCCCCAGGGACTCCCTGGAGACCCAGTACTTC. As protein: CASSPRDSLETQYF.

V is TRBV24-1 and J is TRBJ2-1, with TRBD2 as a possible D gene (5 bases). The germline V gene encodes CDR1 KGHDR and CDR2 SFDVKD. Between the trimmed V and J ends, which lost 0 bases and 6 bases, there was a span of 11 bases. The CDR3 totals 15 residues. DNA of the CDR3: TGTGCCACCAGTGATTTGCGAGGGAGAGTCAATGAGCAGTTCTTC. It codes for CATSDLRGRVNEQFF.

The V gene is TRBV6-1, the J gene TRBJ1-5; D call uncertain. Germline CDR1 MNHNS, CDR2 SASEGT. The CDR3 has 12 amino acids. V shed 4 bases and J shed 10 bases, with 11 bases lying between them. CDR3 loop: CASSALLGPQHF. The CDR3 bases are TGTGCCAGCAGTGCCCTTTTGGGTCCCCAGCATTTT.

The J gene is TRBJ1-5, the V gene TRBV10-2; D remains ambiguous. Germline V gene sequence: CDR1 WSHSY, CDR2 SAAADI. Trimming removed 3 bases from V and 9 bases from J, with 12 bases in between. This CDR3 is 13 amino acids long. CDR3 loop: CASSDRSYLPQHF. CDR3 coding DNA: TGCGCCAGCAGTGACAGGTCGTATCTGCCCCAGCATTTT.

This clone has just one count. CDR3 residues: CASSQDPGETYEQYF. The CDR3 DNA sequence: TGCGCCAGCAGCCAAGATCCCGGGGAAACCTACGAGCAGTACTTC. This chain joins TRBV4-1 and TRBJ2-7; D is possibly TRBD2 (5 bases). CDR3 length equals 15 residues. V was trimmed by 0 bases and J by 2 bases, leaving 11 bases between them. CDR1 and CDR2 from the germline V gene are MGHRA and YSYEKL.

The chain employs TRBV19 and TRBJ1-2; 9 bases agree with TRBD1. The CDR3 is 16 amino acids. CDR1 is LNHDA and CDR2 is SQIVND in the germline V gene (reference sequence). Trimming removed 5 bases from V and 2 bases from J; junction bases left unmatched: 9. CDR3: CASSFTRDRVNYGYTF. The CDR3 DNA reads TGTGCCAGTAGTTTTACACGGGACAGGGTGAACTATGGCTACACCTTC.

The rearrangement links TRBV5-1 to TRBJ2-2; TRBD1 might be the D (6 bases). Germline V gene lookup returns CDR1 SGHRS and CDR2 YFSETQ. V was shortened by 5 bases and J by 2 bases, with 10 bases between the two germline ends. The CDR3 is 14 amino acids. As DNA, the CDR3 is TGCGCCAGCAGGAGGACAGCAAACACCGGGGAGCTGTTTTTT. Encoded protein: CASRRTANTGELFF.

The table lists this clone with a count of one. The J gene is TRBJ2-3, the V gene TRBV7-9; TRBD2 matches 12 bases. The J segment lost 4 bases and the V segment lost 5 bases, leaving 10 bases of the junction unmatched. The V gene's germline CDR1 is SEHNR and CDR2 FQNEAQ (reference sequence). The CDR3 contains 17 residues. The CDR3 region has the DNA TGTGCCAGCAGCGCGTCTAGCGGGGGGGCCGGCGCAGATACGCAGTATTTT. It specifies CASSASSGGAGADTQYF.

The gene calls are TRBV27 and TRBJ1-1, with TRBD1 matching 9 bases. Per the germline V gene, CDR1 is MNHEY and CDR2 is SMNVEV (reference sequence). V lost 5 bases and J lost 4; bases outside the gene matches: 11. This CDR3 comprises 16 residues. Here the CDR3 DNA reads TGTGCCAGCAGTAACCTACCGGGACAGGGTGTCACTGAAGCTTTCTTT. Translation gives CASSNLPGQGVTEAFF.

The count of this clone is one. The chain carries TRBV12-3 or TRBV12-4 and TRBJ2-7; D is unclear. V gave up 5 bases and J gave up 5 bases, with 13 bases separating them. This CDR3 has 13 amino acids. CDR3 bases: TGTGCCAGCAGTCCCCCAAACCGGAACGAGCAGTACTTC. Protein: CASSPPNRNEQYF.

The chain employs TRBV3-1 (or the pseudogene TRBV3-2) and TRBJ2-1; D might be TRBD1 or TRBD2, each matching 6 bases. Trimming pared 0 bases from V and 2 bases from J, leaving 11 bases between. This CDR3 has 16 amino acids. Germline-derived CDR1 and CDR2 are LGHDT and YNNKEL (reference sequence). The CDR3 nucleotides are TGTGCCAGCAGCCAAGAGGGGGGCCACCCCTACAATGAGCAGTTCTTC. It codes for CASSQEGGHPYNEQFF.

This sequence joins TRBV28 and TRBJ1-6, with 9 bases matching TRBD1. Per germline, CDR1 MDHEN and CDR2 SYDVKM. Unmatched junction bases numbered 12, after V lost 4 bases and J lost 11 bases. The CDR3 contains 16 residues. In DNA form, the CDR3 reads TGTGCCAGCAGTTCGCGCGGGACAGGGCAGGGGACACCCCTCCACTTT. Protein sequence: CASSSRGTGQGTPLHF. Based on the CDR3 plus reference TRBV28 and TRBJ1-6, the full variable domain is DVKVTQSSRYLVKRTGEKVFLECVQDMDHENMFWYRQDPGLGLRLIYFSYDVKMKEKGDIPEGYSVSREKKERFSLILESASTNQTSMYLCASSSRGTGQGTPLHFGNGTRLTVT.